These 28 T cell receptor beta chains were all obtained from the same sample, sequenced in a study of cytomegalovirus exposure and HLA in healthy donors. The PCR was carried out with 60 Vbeta primers and 13 Jbeta primers. The assay was immunoSEQ multiplex PCR, and TCRdb's table has in-frame clones only and misses some. In total, the table holds about 190,000 clones. The sequenced sample consisted of PBMCs. All receptors come from a young man in good health and CMV-seronegative.

The V and J genes are TRBV6-5 and TRBJ1-4; 8 bases fit TRBD1. The J segment lost 8 bases and the V segment lost 6 bases, leaving 5 bases of the junction unmatched. CDR1 and CDR2 from the germline V gene are MNHEY and SVGAGI. The CDR3 is made up of 13 amino acids. The CDR3: CASRRTGTEKLFF. In DNA, the CDR3 is TGTGCCAGCAGACGGACAGGGACAGAAAAACTGTTTTTT.

V and J are TRBV6-5 and TRBJ1-6; D may be TRBD1 (6 bases). With 6 bases removed from V and 8 bases from J, the gap between germline ends came to 17 bases. Germline CDR1 MNHEY, CDR2 SVGAGI. CDR3 length: 15 residues. In DNA, the CDR3 is TGTGCCAGCAGGACCTCGACAGGCCTGCATTCACCCCTCCACTTT. It codes for CASRTSTGLHSPLHF.

The rearrangement joins TRBV5-4 to TRBJ1-4; D is unclear. Germline V gives CDR1 SGHNT, CDR2 YYREEE (reference sequence). V lost 0 bases to trimming and J lost 2 bases, with 5 bases between them. This CDR3 region has 14 residues. CDR3 region: CASSLAGTNEKLFF. For the CDR3, the DNA is TGTGCCAGCAGCTTGGCCGGGACTAATGAAAAACTGTTTTTT.

The rearrangement joins TRBV7-9 to TRBJ1-1, with D perhaps matching TRBD1 (6 bases). The V and J ends lost 6 bases and 3 bases respectively, with 14 bases between them. Germline loops: CDR1 SEHNR, CDR2 FQNEAQ (reference sequence). This CDR3 is 14 amino acids long. This CDR3 is CASSTGIEDTEAFF. CDR3 sequence (DNA): TGTGCCAGCAGTACAGGGATTGAGGACACTGAAGCTTTCTTT.

The V call is TRBV9, the J call TRBJ2-1; TRBD2 might be the D (7 bases). CDR1 and CDR2 from the germline V gene are SGDLS and YYNGEE. The CDR3 consists of 17 residues. Deletions cut 0 bases from V and 1 base from J, with 14 bases between. CDR3 in amino acids: CASSVDTGGWSYNEQFF. CDR3 coding DNA: TGTGCCAGCAGCGTAGATACGGGGGGCTGGTCCTACAATGAGCAGTTCTTC.

The chain recombines TRBV7-9 with TRBJ2-5; 13 nucleotides match TRBD2. V lost 5 bases, J lost 5 bases, and 2 bases stayed unmatched. The CDR3 covers 14 residues. In germline, CDR1 is SEHNR, CDR2 FQNEAQ (reference sequence). The CDR3 loop is CASSLTSGGETQYF. The CDR3 DNA follows: TGTGCCAGCAGCCTGACTAGCGGGGGGGAGACCCAGTACTTC.

This chain joins TRBV10-3 and TRBJ2-3, with 8 bases identical to TRBD1. The CDR3 totals 14 residues. After removal of 6 bases from V and 0 bases from J, the junction contained 2 bases not matched to a gene. Germline V gene sequence: CDR1 ENHRY, CDR2 SYGVKD. The CDR3 reads CAIRDRVSTDTQYF. CDR3 in DNA: TGTGCCATCAGGGACAGGGTAAGCACAGATACGCAGTATTTT.

The chain uses TRBV10-3 and TRBJ1-1, with D tentatively TRBD1 (5 bases). The CDR3 has 16 residues. Germline V lookup: CDR1 ENHRY, CDR2 SYGVKD. Trimming took 1 base from V and 1 from J, leaving 13 bases between them. For the CDR3, the DNA is TGTGCCATCAGTGAGTTTTTGGGCAGGGAGAACACTGAAGCTTTCTTT. Translating gives CAISEFLGRENTEAFF.

The V call is TRBV29-1, the J call TRBJ1-1, with D perhaps TRBD1 (6 bases). The V gene's germline CDR1 is SQVTM and CDR2 ANQGSEA. The V end lost 4 bases, the J end lost 0 bases, and 12 bases lay between the germline ends. CDR3 size: 14 residues. Here the CDR3 reads CSVAYAGVNTEAFF. The CDR3 DNA reads as TGCAGCGTTGCCTACGCAGGGGTGAACACTGAAGCTTTCTTT.

The chain recombines TRBV7-9 with TRBJ2-7; 7 nucleotides align to TRBD2. Per germline, CDR1 SEHNR and CDR2 FQNEAQ (reference sequence). This CDR3 region has 13 residues. J lost 4 bases, V lost 5 bases, and 5 bases had no gene match. CDR3 residues: CASSIGGGYEQYF. CDR3 in DNA: TGTGCCAGCAGCATTGGGGGGGGTTACGAGCAGTACTTC.

The chain joins TRBV28 to TRBJ1-1; 7 bases map to TRBD1. Trimming at V came to 6 bases and at J to 0 bases, leaving 10 bases not matched to a gene. This CDR3 has 16 amino acids. The germline gives CDR1 MDHEN, CDR2 SYDVKM. The CDR3: CASRASDRVMNTEAFF. In DNA form, the CDR3 reads TGTGCCAGCAGGGCAAGCGACAGGGTTATGAACACTGAAGCTTTCTTT. Based on the CDR3 plus reference TRBV28 and TRBJ1-1, the full variable domain is DVKVTQSSRYLVKRTGEKVFLECVQDMDHENMFWYRQDPGLGLRLIYFSYDVKMKEKGDIPEGYSVSREKKERFSLILESASTNQTSMYLCASRASDRVMNTEAFFGQGTRLTVV.

The V call is TRBV9, the J call TRBJ2-7; D not certain. The CDR3 loop spans 14 amino acids. The germline V and J ends were trimmed by 0 bases and 9 bases, with 16 bases remaining between them. Germline V gene lookup returns CDR1 SGDLS and CDR2 YYNGEE. CDR3 amino acids: CASSVEARDHGQYF. The CDR3 bases are TGTGCCAGCAGCGTAGAGGCTAGAGACCACGGGCAGTACTTC.

The CDR3 is CAWRLGDFSYEQYF. In DNA, the CDR3 is TGTGCCTGGAGACTCGGTGACTTTTCCTACGAGCAGTACTTC. The chain employs TRBV30 and TRBJ2-7; D unresolved. The CDR3 sequence is 14 residues long. CDR1 is GTSNPN and CDR2 is SVGIG in the germline V gene (reference sequence). V lost 3 bases and J 1 base, leaving 13 bases between the germline ends.

The rearrangement joins TRBV4-2 to TRBJ2-1; 12 bases align to TRBD1. The V and J ends lost 0 bases and 7 bases, in that order; junction bases with no gene match: 10. CDR1 LGHNA and CDR2 YNFKEQ come from the germline V gene. The length of the CDR3 is 18 residues. CDR3 DNA: TGTGCCAGCAGCCAAGATTTCGGGACAGGGGGCAGGTGGAATGAGCAGTTCTTC. Amino acids: CASSQDFGTGGRWNEQFF.

The DNA of the CDR3 is TGCGCCAGCAGCCGGGAGGGGGACGAGCAGTTCTTC. It yields the protein CASSREGDEQFF. The chain recombines TRBV5-1 with TRBJ2-1; 8 bases align to TRBD2. The CDR3 contains 12 residues. Germline CDR1 reads SGHRS; CDR2 reads YFSETQ. Germline trimming cut 4 bases from V and 10 bases from J; bases unmatched to any gene: 4.

V and J are TRBV27 and TRBJ2-7; 7 positions agree with TRBD1. V was pared by 3 bases and J by 3 bases, with 14 bases of the junction left unmatched. Looked up from germline, CDR1 is MNHEY and CDR2 is SMNVEV (reference sequence). The CDR3 has 17 amino acids. The CDR3 DNA is TGTGCCAGCAGTTTGATCGGCGGCAGGGGGTCGGTCTACGAGCAGTACTTC. Protein sequence: CASSLIGGRGSVYEQYF.

The gene calls are TRBV6-1 and TRBJ1-5, with 7 bases that match TRBD1. CDR3 size: 15 residues. V shed 2 bases and J 5 bases; nucleotides not matched to a gene: 6. Germline values: CDR1 MNHNS, CDR2 SASEGT. CDR3 coding DNA: TGTGCCAGCAGTGAATTCGGACAGGTCGATCAGCCCCAGCATTTT. This gives the protein CASSEFGQVDQPQHF.

As for this clone: The junction departs from germline at one end; a sequencing error may be responsible. The chain uses TRBV7-2 and TRBJ2-7; TRBD1 matches at 10 bases. The V gene's germline CDR1 is SGHTA and CDR2 FQGNSA. The CDR3 contains 11 residues. CDR3 amino acids: CASSSGQGEWF. The CDR3 DNA reads as TGTGCCAGCAGCTCCGGACAGGGGGAATGGTTC.

The chain is built from TRBV11-3 and TRBJ1-3; D is possibly TRBD1 (5 bases). CDR3 length: 15 residues. Germline loops: CDR1 SGHNT, CDR2 YENEEA. V dropped 4 bases and J dropped 1 base, with 11 bases sitting between them. CDR3 nucleotide sequence: TGTGCCAGCAGCTCGGGGGAGACGTCTGGAAACACCATATATTTT. Amino acids: CASSSGETSGNTIYF.

This sequence joins TRBV28 and TRBJ1-2; D gene unclear. CDR1 is MDHEN and CDR2 is SYDVKM in the germline V gene. Trimming removed 4 bases from V and 4 bases from J, with 19 bases in between. The CDR3 runs 16 residues. CDR3 loop: CASSSPSQVRAYGYTF. In DNA, the CDR3 is TGTGCCAGCAGTTCCCCCTCCCAGGTTAGAGCCTATGGCTACACCTTC.

The chain carries TRBV7-2 and TRBJ1-2; 7 bases match TRBD1. The CDR3 loop spans 17 amino acids. V lost 1 base and J lost 4; bases outside the gene matches: 12. Germline CDR1 SGHTA, CDR2 FQGNSA. CDR3: CASSLGYMGQRFYGYTF. CDR3 nucleotide sequence: TGTGCCAGCAGCTTAGGATACATGGGACAGCGCTTCTATGGCTACACCTTC.

The J gene is TRBJ1-1, the V gene TRBV10-3, with D possibly TRBD1 on 6 matching bases. Deletions cut 7 bases from V and 8 bases from J, with 17 bases between. Per the germline V gene, CDR1 is ENHRY and CDR2 is SYGVKD. This CDR3 spans 13 amino acids. The CDR3 here is CAIKGTGIIEAFF. CDR3 nucleotides: TGTGCCATCAAAGGAACAGGGATCATAGAAGCTTTCTTT.

The chain links TRBV28 to TRBJ1-1; D gene uncertain. This CDR3 contains 11 residues. CDR1 and CDR2 from the germline V gene are MDHEN and SYDVKM. The V and J ends lost 5 bases and 3 bases respectively, with 4 bases between them. CDR3 in DNA: TGTGCCAGCAGTCAGGACACTGAAGCTTTCTTT. Amino acid sequence: CASSQDTEAFF.

V and J are TRBV11-2 and TRBJ2-7, with 10 bases identical to TRBD1. This CDR3 spans 15 amino acids. V lost 5 bases and J lost 3; bases outside the gene matches: 7. Germline assignment: CDR1 SGHAT and CDR2 FQNNGV. The CDR3 sequence is CASSPRDRGRYEQYF. DNA for the CDR3: TGTGCCAGCAGCCCCAGGGACAGGGGTCGCTACGAGCAGTACTTC.

The chain uses TRBV4-1 and TRBJ2-5; no reliable D call. The CDR3 extends over 12 amino acids. V lost 4 bases to trimming and J lost 5 bases, with 8 bases between them. The germline V gene has CDR1 MGHRA and CDR2 YSYEKL. CDR3 region: CASSLPRETQYF. CDR3 nucleotide sequence: TGCGCCAGCAGCCTGCCCAGGGAGACCCAGTACTTC.

The rearrangement joins TRBV5-1 to TRBJ1-5; D is undetermined. Germline CDR1 is SGHRS and CDR2 is YFSETQ. CDR3 length: 13 amino acids. The V and J ends lost 1 base and 5 bases respectively, with 7 bases between them. CDR3 nucleotides: TGCGCCAGCAGCTTGTTCGCGGATCAGCCCCAGCATTTT. Translating it yields CASSLFADQPQHF.

The rearrangement uses TRBV6-1 and TRBJ2-5; 8 bases line up with TRBD1. The ends lost 11 bases at V and 4 bases at J; junction bases unmatched: 12. Germline CDR1 MNHNS, CDR2 SASEGT. This CDR3 comprises 14 residues. In nucleotides, the CDR3 is TGTGCCGGAAAAAGACAGGGGTGGACAGAGACCCAGTACTTC. This codes for CAGKRQGWTETQYF.

The chain links TRBV30 to TRBJ2-7, with D maybe TRBD1 (5 bases). Germline V lookup: CDR1 GTSNPN, CDR2 SVGIG (reference sequence). The CDR3 extends over 13 amino acids. V lost 5 bases and J lost 6, with 17 bases in between. CDR3 sequence (DNA): TGTGCCTGGGAACACTCCTGGGGCGGCGAGCAGTACTTC. It is translated as CAWEHSWGGEQYF.